This T cell receptor beta chain emerged from a study of response to subunit inactivated influenza vaccine (dated by TCRdb to 2017 to 2018). About the investigation overall: To follow how T cells responded to a trivalent subunit inactivated influenza vaccine, the researchers relied on deep quantitative profiling of the T cell receptor repertoire.

The germline V gene encodes CDR1 MGHRA and CDR2 YSYEKL. The CDR3 goes from the cysteine to the phenylalanine over 16 residues. Here the CDR3 DNA is all that survives: 48 bases in frame from base 1. Trimming leaves V shorter by 1 base and J shorter by 6 bases, with the junction holding 5 bases beyond the gene matches. Library preparation was by RT-PCR. Sequencing instrument: Illumina HiSeq 2500. TCRdb itself trimmed the public reads at Q25 with fastp, ran MiXCR and retained productive beta chains. CDR3 protein duplicates are merged, each entry listing the most common genes and DNA. The table for this sample lists about 620,000 distinct CDR3 sequences; 10% to 15% of them were counted only once. In total, the top ten clones hold roughly 10% of the sample. A few counts support this clonotype. Its recognized antigen is unknown. No base quality values were provided; no much bigger clone lies one nucleotide off.

Overall study outcomes, separate from this receptor: It was suggested by the authors that each seasonal influenza vaccination may recruit only a limited number of new T cells.

Rearrangement joined TRBV4-1 to TRBJ2-1; 11 junctional bases match TRBD2. Sequencing used PBMCs from blood, obtained on the day of vaccination. This sequence originates from a man aged 50 to 60 who received an inactivated influenza vaccine. Donor details come from another sample of the same person, matched by shared clones. The sequence in DNA is TGCGCCAGCAGCCAAGGCCCGGGACTAGCGGCCAATGAGCAGTTCTTC. Its protein reads: CASSQGPGLAANEQFF.